This T cell receptor (beta chain) comes out of a study of shared clonotypes between healthy human individuals. To note about this clone: As yet, its antigen is unknown.

The study, taken as a whole, reports: The sharing of 4% to 5.5% of naive CD4 clonotypes was seen across a handful of donors.

Germline lookup yields CDR1 SGHVS and CDR2 FQNEAQ. This CDR3 region has 12 residues. V was cut by 3 bases and J by 7 bases, with 9 bases left in between. The study ran the assay at deep level. The protocol was immunoSEQ multiplex PCR, while the TCRdb copy is restricted to in-frame clones and leaves out a portion. The sample shows around 610,000 clones, approximately 96% of them seen only once. CD45RO-negative cells were positively selected for CCR7, leaving out terminally differentiated effector memory CD45RA+ cells. The V gene is TRBV7-8, the J gene TRBJ1-1, with D unclear. Sample: naive CD8+ T cells sorted from blood. The clonotype originates from a woman aged 25 to 39 in good health. The CDR3: CASSFRTLEAFF. The CDR3 DNA follows: TGTGCCAGCAGCTTTAGGACCCTTGAAGCTTTCTTT.